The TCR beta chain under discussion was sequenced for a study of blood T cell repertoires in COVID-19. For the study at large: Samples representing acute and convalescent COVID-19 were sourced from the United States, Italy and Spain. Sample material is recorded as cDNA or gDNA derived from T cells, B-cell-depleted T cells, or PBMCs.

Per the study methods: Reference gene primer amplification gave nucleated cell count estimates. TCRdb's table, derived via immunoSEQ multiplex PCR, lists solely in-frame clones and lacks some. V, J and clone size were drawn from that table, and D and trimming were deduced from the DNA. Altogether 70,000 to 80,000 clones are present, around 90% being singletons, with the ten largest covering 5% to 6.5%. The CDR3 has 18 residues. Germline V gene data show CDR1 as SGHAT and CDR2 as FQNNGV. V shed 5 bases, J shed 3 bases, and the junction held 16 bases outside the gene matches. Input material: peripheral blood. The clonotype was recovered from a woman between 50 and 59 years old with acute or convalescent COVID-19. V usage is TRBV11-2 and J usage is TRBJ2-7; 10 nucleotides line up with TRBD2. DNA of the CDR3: TGTGCCAGCAGCCCGCTAATGTCTAGCGGGAGAAGGGGCTACGAGCAGTACTTC. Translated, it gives CASSPLMSSGRRGYEQYF.